These 29 T cell receptor beta chains share one sample of origin, sequenced in a study of T cell responses to AZD1222 COVID-19 vaccine. Assay: immunoSEQ multiplex PCR; the TCRdb copy retains only in-frame clones and omits some. The sample has approximately 170,000 clones, 92% seen once. The specimen comprised peripheral blood, sampled on day 0 of AZD1222 vaccination. These receptors all stem from an adult in good health.

This chain connects TRBV11-3 to TRBJ2-3, with D possibly being TRBD2 (5 bases). Per the germline V gene, CDR1 is SGHNT and CDR2 is YENEEA. This CDR3 has 14 residues. Trimming cost V 5 bases and J 6 bases, with 15 bases left between them. In DNA form, the CDR3 reads TGTGCCAGCAGCCTCCGGGGTAGCCGGGATACGCAGTATTTT. It codes for CASSLRGSRDTQYF.

In DNA, the CDR3 is TGCGCCAGCAGCTCGGACGGAACCTGGGGCACTGAAGCTTTCTTT. Translation gives CASSSDGTWGTEAFF. The chain joins TRBV5-1 to TRBJ1-1; no clear D. The V end was cut by 3 bases, the J end by 4 bases, with 16 bases between. There are 15 residues in the CDR3. CDR1 and CDR2 (germline): SGHRS, YFSETQ.

V gene TRBV11-2 combines with J gene TRBJ1-2; possible D gene TRBD1, 6 bases. There are 13 residues in the CDR3. Germline CDR1 and CDR2: SGHAT and FQNNGV. V lost 5 bases and J 1 base, leaving 8 bases between the germline ends. In nucleotides, the CDR3 is TGTGCCAGCAGCGAGGGGGTTAACTATGGCTACACCTTC. Its protein is CASSEGVNYGYTF.

The chain employs TRBV6-5 and TRBJ1-1; D is possibly TRBD1 (5 bases). Germline V gene lookup returns CDR1 MNHEY and CDR2 SVGAGI. This CDR3 spans 11 amino acids. The CDR3 reads CAGGRDTEAFF. The CDR3 bases are TGTGCTGGGGGGAGGGACACTGAAGCTTTCTTT.

This sequence joins TRBV7-3 and TRBJ2-1; D not certain. V was shortened by 5 bases and J by 0 bases, with 14 bases between the two germline ends. This CDR3 is 16 amino acids long. Germline CDR1 and CDR2: SGHTA and FQGTGA. DNA for the CDR3: TGTGCCAGCAGCCCCCAGAGCTCCGGCTCCTACAATGAGCAGTTCTTC. Translation: CASSPQSSGSYNEQFF.

The genes are TRBV5-1 and TRBJ1-5, with TRBD1 matching 10 bases. Trimming at V came to 4 bases and at J to 5 bases, leaving 3 bases not matched to a gene. CDR1 is SGHRS, CDR2 YFSETQ, per germline. CDR3 size: 14 residues. The CDR3 DNA is TGCGCCAGCAGCCTGACAGGGGGCTATCAGCCCCAGCATTTT. This translates into CASSLTGGYQPQHF.

Only one count was recorded for this clone. The chain has TRBV29-1 and TRBJ1-1; perhaps TRBD1 as D (6 bases). V was shortened by 1 base and J by 7 bases, with 10 bases between the two germline ends. Germline V gene data show CDR1 as SQVTM and CDR2 as ANQGSEA. CDR3 length: 12 residues. CDR3 amino acids: CSVEGGQLEAFF. As DNA, the CDR3 is TGCAGCGTTGAAGGTGGACAGCTTGAAGCTTTCTTT.

The chain couples TRBV6-5 to TRBJ1-5; TRBD1 is a possible D gene (6 bases). CDR1 is MNHEY, CDR2 SVGAGI, per germline. V lost 5 bases, J lost 3 bases, and 14 bases lay in between. CDR3 length: 15 residues. The CDR3 nucleotides are TGTGCCAGCAGTCTTCGGACAGCCTCCAATCAGCCCCAGCATTTT. Protein: CASSLRTASNQPQHF.

The V call is TRBV5-1, the J call TRBJ2-5; D perhaps matches TRBD2 (6 bases). Germline lookup yields CDR1 SGHRS and CDR2 YFSETQ. Trimming left V 2 bases short and J 2 bases short, with 10 bases between. This CDR3 comprises 14 residues. The CDR3 region has the DNA TGCGCCAGCAGCTTCGCGGCGGGGCAAGAGACCCAGTACTTC. Residues: CASSFAAGQETQYF.

V and J are TRBV5-4 and TRBJ2-7; possible D gene TRBD2, 6 bases. Germline V gene lookup returns CDR1 SGHNT and CDR2 YYREEE (reference sequence). Between the trimmed V and J ends, which lost 0 bases and 10 bases, there was a span of 11 bases. This CDR3 is built from 12 residues. The CDR3 loop reads CASSLEQGGQYF. The CDR3 nucleotides read TGTGCCAGCAGCTTGGAGCAGGGAGGCCAGTACTTC.

The V gene is TRBV24-1, the J gene TRBJ2-1, with 7 bases matching TRBD1. The CDR3 runs to 15 residues. V lost 2 bases, J lost 6 bases, and 6 bases stayed unmatched. Germline values: CDR1 KGHDR, CDR2 SFDVKD. CDR3 protein: CATSDSTGSVNEQFF. The CDR3 DNA is TGTGCCACCAGTGATTCGACAGGGTCGGTCAATGAGCAGTTCTTC.

As DNA, the CDR3 is TGCGCCAGCAGCTTGGTGGCGGCGGGAGCAACAGATACGCAGTATTTT. Amino acid sequence: CASSLVAAGATDTQYF. The chain joins TRBV5-1 to TRBJ2-3; 7 nucleotides agree with TRBD2. The CDR3 runs to 16 residues. Per germline, CDR1 SGHRS and CDR2 YFSETQ. J lost 3 bases, V lost 0 bases, and 7 bases had no gene match.

The V gene is TRBV3-1 (or the pseudogene TRBV3-2), the J gene TRBJ2-7; D is ambiguous. The CDR3 runs 12 residues. Per the germline V gene, CDR1 is LGHDT and CDR2 is YNNKEL (reference sequence). Between the trimmed V and J ends, which lost 1 base and 3 bases, there was a span of 4 bases. As DNA, the CDR3 is TGTGCCAGCAGCCAAGGGATCTACGAGCAGTACTTC. This gives the protein CASSQGIYEQYF.

The chain couples TRBV10-1 to TRBJ2-4; TRBD1 matches 8 bases. With 2 bases clipped from V and 4 bases from J, the junction kept 7 bases outside the gene matches. The V gene's germline CDR1 is WNHNN and CDR2 SYGVQD (reference sequence). This CDR3 has 16 residues. CDR3 DNA sequence: TGCGCCAGCAGTGAGGGGGACAGGTTCGGTAAAAACATTCAGTACTTC. This translates into CASSEGDRFGKNIQYF.

This rearrangement joins TRBV3-1 (or the pseudogene TRBV3-2) to TRBJ2-7, with a possible D match to TRBD2 (6 bases). The germline CDR1 and CDR2 sequences are LGHDT and YNNKEL (reference sequence). Trimming removed 5 bases from V and 1 base from J, with 18 bases in between. This CDR3 spans 16 amino acids. The DNA of the CDR3 is TGTGCCAGCAGCGAAAGGGGCGGGGTTGATTCCTACGAGCAGTACTTC. Residues: CASSERGGVDSYEQYF.

J is TRBJ2-7 and V is TRBV19; perhaps TRBD1 as D (6 bases). The CDR3 length is 14 residues. The germline V gene encodes CDR1 LNHDA and CDR2 SQIVND (reference sequence). The V end lost 4 bases, the J end lost 7 bases, and 17 bases lay between the germline ends. The CDR3 sequence is CASSTNPDSTEQYF. In DNA, the CDR3 is TGTGCCAGTAGTACCAACCCGGACAGTACGGAGCAGTACTTC.

This sequence joins TRBV24-1 and TRBJ2-3; D ambiguous. CDR1 is KGHDR and CDR2 is SFDVKD in the germline V gene. V lost 4 bases to trimming and J lost 4 bases, with 14 bases between them. This CDR3 region has 15 residues. The CDR3 loop is CATSERDSRADTQYF. CDR3 nucleotide sequence: TGTGCCACCAGTGAAAGAGACTCCCGGGCAGATACGCAGTATTTT.

This chain connects TRBV5-8 to TRBJ2-2; 9 positions match TRBD2. The junction had 5 bases not matched to a gene; V was cut back by 2 bases and J by 3 bases. CDR1 SGHTS and CDR2 YDEGEE come from the germline V gene. The CDR3 totals 16 residues. In DNA form, the CDR3 reads TGTGCCAGCAGCTTATGGCGGGGGGGACACACCGGGGAGCTGTTTTTT. Amino acids: CASSLWRGGHTGELFF.

J is TRBJ2-1 and V is TRBV7-9; D is undetermined. Trimming removed 5 bases at V and 0 bases at J, with 11 bases between. Per the germline V gene, CDR1 is SEHNR and CDR2 is FQNEAQ (reference sequence). The CDR3 is 15 residues long. This CDR3 is CASSRLSSSYNEQFF. CDR3 nucleotides: TGTGCCAGCAGCCGACTCTCCAGCTCCTACAATGAGCAGTTCTTC.

The J gene is TRBJ2-7, the V gene TRBV27; a weak D match, TRBD2 (5 bases). V lost 3 bases and J lost 3, with 9 bases in between. The CDR3 consists of 13 residues. Germline V gene sequence: CDR1 MNHEY, CDR2 SMNVEV (reference sequence). The CDR3 DNA follows: TGTGCCAGCAGTTTCGGACTGAACTACGAGCAGTACTTC. This sequence encodes CASSFGLNYEQYF.

The CDR3 nucleotides are TGCGCCAGCAGCCCGAGACTAGCGGGAGGGCCCTACGAGCAGTACTTC. This translates into CASSPRLAGGPYEQYF. This chain connects TRBV4-1 to TRBJ2-7; TRBD2 aligns across 14 bases. The germline V gene encodes CDR1 MGHRA and CDR2 YSYEKL. With V trimmed by 4 bases and J by 2 bases, 4 bases remained unmatched. There are 16 residues in the CDR3.

This clone came up a few times. The chain combines TRBV10-3 with TRBJ1-5; weak D call: TRBD1 (5 bases). The CDR3 is 13 amino acids. V lost 6 bases and J 0 bases, leaving 6 bases between the germline ends. In germline, CDR1 is ENHRY, CDR2 SYGVKD. The CDR3 here is CAIRQDSNQPQHF. CDR3 sequence (DNA): TGTGCCATCAGACAGGATAGCAATCAGCCCCAGCATTTT.

The chain joins TRBV27 to TRBJ1-3; no definite D call. The CDR3 has 14 amino acids. Trimming shortened V by 4 bases and J by 0 bases, and 7 bases separated the two germline ends. The germline CDR1 and CDR2 sequences are MNHEY and SMNVEV (reference sequence). CDR3 DNA: TGTGCCAGCAGTTCCACCCTCTCTGGAAACACCATATATTTT. This translates into CASSSTLSGNTIYF.

The gene calls are TRBV7-2 and TRBJ1-5; maybe TRBD1 (6 bases). Per the germline V gene, CDR1 is SGHTA and CDR2 is FQGNSA. The CDR3 length is 15 residues. Trimming stripped 5 bases from V and 5 bases from J, with 16 bases between. In DNA form, the CDR3 reads TGTGCCAGCAGCCTTCTGGACAGAATGTATCAGCCCCAGCATTTT. Translated: CASSLLDRMYQPQHF.

The chain links TRBV2 to TRBJ1-5; D gene uncertain. V dropped 4 bases and J dropped 0 bases, with 10 bases sitting between them. The CDR3 runs 15 residues. In germline, CDR1 is SNHLY, CDR2 FYNNEI. DNA for the CDR3: TGTGCCAGCAGTGGTGGCTCCTATAGCAATCAGCCCCAGCATTTT. This encodes CASSGGSYSNQPQHF.

This chain uses TRBV7-2 with TRBJ2-1; 8 nucleotides agree with TRBD2. Losses at the gene ends were 4 bases for V and 1 base for J; bases not matched to a gene: 6. The CDR3 is 16 residues long. Germline V gene sequence: CDR1 SGHTA, CDR2 FQGNSA. CDR3 nucleotide sequence: TGTGCCAGCAGCTCAGACGGGACTAGTTCCTACAATGAGCAGTTCTTC. The encoded protein is CASSSDGTSSYNEQFF.

This chain links TRBV11-2 with TRBJ2-2; D may be TRBD1 or TRBD2 (5 bases each). The CDR3 contains 18 residues. Between the trimmed V and J ends, which lost 5 bases and 1 base, there was a span of 20 bases. CDR1 SGHAT and CDR2 FQNNGV come from the germline V gene. CDR3 coding DNA: TGTGCCAGCAGCCCCATGGGGGTTCGTCACTTGAACACCGGGGAGCTGTTTTTT. This gives the protein CASSPMGVRHLNTGELFF. Full variable domain (missing parts from reference TRBV11-2 and TRBJ2-2): EAGVAQSPRYKIIEKRQSVAFWCNPISGHATLYWYQQILGQGPKLLIQFQNNGVVDDSQLPKDRFSAERLKGVDSTLKIQPAKLEDSAVYLCASSPMGVRHLNTGELFFGEGSRLTVL.

The chain uses TRBV5-4 and TRBJ2-5; 8 positions agree with TRBD1. V shed 5 bases, J shed 1 base, and the junction held 10 bases outside the gene matches. The CDR3 is 16 amino acids. Germline values: CDR1 SGHNT, CDR2 YYREEE (reference sequence). CDR3: CASSYGGTGSQETQYF. The CDR3 region has the DNA TGTGCCAGCAGTTACGGCGGGACAGGTTCCCAAGAGACCCAGTACTTC.

This chain connects TRBV19 to TRBJ2-3, with 10 positions matching TRBD2. The germline CDR1 and CDR2 sequences are LNHDA and SQIVND (reference sequence). The length of the CDR3 is 16 residues. The J segment lost 6 bases and the V segment lost 2 bases, leaving 8 bases of the junction unmatched. CDR3 nucleotide sequence: TGTGCCAGTAGTATAAGCGGGAGGGCGTATAGCGATACGCAGTATTTT. As protein: CASSISGRAYSDTQYF. The variable domain in full, completed from reference TRBV19 and TRBJ2-3, reads DGGITQSPKYLFRKEGQNVTLSCEQNLNHDAMYWYRQDPGQGLRLIYYSQIVNDFQKGDIAEGYSVSREKKESFPLTVTSAQKNPTAFYLCASSISGRAYSDTQYFGPGTRLTVL.